This TCR beta chain was observed in a study of blood T cell repertoires in COVID-19. Assay used: immunoSEQ multiplex PCR; TCRdb lists only in-frame clones, some missing. The table shows roughly 250,000 clones, with approximately 84% occurring only once. The length of the CDR3 is 16 residues. Unmatched junction bases numbered 6, after V lost 3 bases and J lost 4 bases. CDR1 and CDR2 (germline): SGHNT, YYREEE (reference sequence). The chain is built from TRBV5-4 and TRBJ2-7; 14 nucleotides match TRBD2. Specimen: peripheral blood. This receptor was obtained from a woman of 80 years or more with acute or convalescent COVID-19. The CDR3 sequence: CASSWGLAGASYEQYF. The CDR3, as DNA: TGTGCCAGCAGCTGGGGACTAGCGGGAGCTTCATACGAGCAGTACTTC.